The present T cell receptor (beta chain) was sequenced within a study of blood T cell repertoires in COVID-19 (dated by TCRdb to 2020 to 2021). At the level of the whole study: Samples covering the acute and convalescent phases of COVID-19 were provided by collaborators in the United States, Italy and Spain. The samples were drawn from the first 160 participants of the ongoing ImmuneRACE study and from some 1,300 subjects provided by 6 global collaborators. The dataset comprised deeply sampled blood TCRbeta repertoires from subjects exposed to, actively infected with, or recovered from COVID-19. The material from the prospective study consisted of cDNA or gDNA derived from T cells, B-cell-depleted T cells, or PBMCs. Sample metadata almost always included a de-identified subject ID, COVID-19 status, age in years and sex. The repertoires were made available in a free public database intended to serve as a resource for research on the immune response to SARS-CoV-2. Where available, HLA class I and class II types were obtained from metadata supplied by the sample provider rather than from assay-based typing.

There are 16 amino acids in the CDR3, from cysteine to phenylalanine inclusive. Only the CDR3 DNA is retained, 48 bases long and in frame from the first base. Clipping removes 0 bases from V and 5 bases from J, with 10 as the unmatched junction base count. In the germline V gene, CDR1 corresponds to SGHRS and CDR2 to YFSETQ. The immunoSEQ Assay, a bias-controlled multiplex PCR, was used to amplify TCRbeta CDR3 regions from genomic DNA. The paper's data handling went like this. The number of nucleated cells in each sample was estimated from the amplification of reference gene primers within the assay. To quantify the absolute abundance of each unique TCRbeta CDR3 rearrangement, sequence reads were collapsed and filtered. Productive Simpson clonality was computed per sample as the square root of Simpson's diversity index over productive rearrangements. This is the immuneACCESS table as TCRdb keeps it, with only in-frame sequences that have V and J called. A part of the clones is gone; compared with another copy, unresolved V genes explain less than half, and the rest is unexplained. That table furnishes V, J and clone size, whereas the DNA furnished D and trimming. This sample comprises about 250,000 clones, roughly four fifths of them detected only once. The ten largest clones take up about 4.4% of the sample.

The sample holds a few counts of this clone. There is no known antigen for this receptor. It has no much larger one-base neighbor in the sample; base qualities were not kept. Each collaborating institution followed its own protocols to collect whole blood in K2EDTA tubes. Collaborator samples were shipped for TCRbeta analysis as frozen whole blood, isolated PBMCs, or DNA extracted from either sample type. Results and caveats for the whole study, not just this receptor: The amount of clinical and demographic metadata varied by source and participant and was provided uncurated.

This sequence originates from an older woman with acute or convalescent COVID-19. The sample comprised peripheral blood. This receptor chain uses TRBV5-1 and TRBJ2-5, and TRBD1 matches 7 of the central bases. The CDR3 loop reads CASSLAGTAQRETQYF. The nucleotide sequence reads TGCGCCAGCAGCTTGGCCGGGACAGCCCAAAGGGAGACCCAGTACTTC. Supplemented by the reference TRBV5-1 and TRBJ2-5 proteins around the CDR3, the complete variable domain is KAGVTQTPRYLIKTRGQQVTLSCSPISGHRSVSWYQQTPGQGLQFLFEYFSETQRNKGNFPGRFSGRQFSNSRSEMNVSTLELGDSALYLCASSLAGTAQRETQYFGPGTRLLVL.